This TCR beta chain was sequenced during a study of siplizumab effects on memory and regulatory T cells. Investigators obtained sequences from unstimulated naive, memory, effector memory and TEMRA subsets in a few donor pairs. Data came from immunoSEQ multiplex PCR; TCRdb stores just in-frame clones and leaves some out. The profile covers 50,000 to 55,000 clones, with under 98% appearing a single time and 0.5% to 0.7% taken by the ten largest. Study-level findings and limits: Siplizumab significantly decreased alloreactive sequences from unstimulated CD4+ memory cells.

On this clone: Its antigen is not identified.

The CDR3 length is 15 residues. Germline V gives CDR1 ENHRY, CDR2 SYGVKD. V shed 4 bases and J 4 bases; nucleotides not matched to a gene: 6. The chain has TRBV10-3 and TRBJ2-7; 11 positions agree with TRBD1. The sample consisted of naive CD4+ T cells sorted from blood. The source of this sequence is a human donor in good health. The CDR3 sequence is CAISGRTGGGYEQYF. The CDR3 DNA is TGTGCCATCAGTGGCCGGACAGGGGGCGGTTACGAGCAGTACTTC.